A single sample gave rise to the 27 T cell receptor beta chains below, sequenced in a study of T cells in Graves' hyperthyroidism and ophthalmopathy. It was RNA transcripts that yielded the amplified TCR beta CDR3 regions. TCR CDR3 underwent first-round RT-PCR with the HTBI primer set. One entry per CDR3 protein, called by TCRdb with MiXCR from the multiplex PCR reads. The sample gives hundreds of thousands of distinct CDR3 sequences, nearly 20% of which show up once; about 45% is in the top ten. The material sequenced was blood. The receptors derive from a man in his forties or fifties with Graves' ophthalmopathy.

CDR3 in DNA: TGTGCCAGTAGTACGGGACCAGTGGGCGAATACGAGCAGTACTTC. Translating it yields CASSTGPVGEYEQYF. The chain joins TRBV19 to TRBJ2-7, with D perhaps matching TRBD1 or TRBD2 (5 bases each). V was cut by 4 bases and J by 4 bases, with 17 bases left in between. The CDR3 loop spans 15 amino acids. Germline CDR1 and CDR2: LNHDA and SQIVND (reference sequence).

This clonotype has only a few counts. CDR3 residues: CASSVSIAVAKNIQYF. The CDR3 bases are TGTGCCAGCAGTGTAAGCATCGCGGTAGCCAAAAACATTCAGTACTTC. This rearrangement joins TRBV27 to TRBJ2-4; D call uncertain. The germline gives CDR1 MNHEY, CDR2 SMNVEV (reference sequence). The CDR3 loop spans 16 amino acids. V shed 5 bases and J shed 0 bases, with 14 bases lying between them.

This clonotype was observed many times. This chain connects TRBV30 to TRBJ1-1; D is unresolved. V gave up 5 bases and J gave up 7 bases, with 14 bases separating them. The CDR3 contains 12 residues. Germline assignment: CDR1 GTSNPN and CDR2 SVGIG (reference sequence). The CDR3 loop is CAWRPDNGEAFF. The CDR3 DNA reads TGTGCCTGGCGCCCGGATAACGGTGAAGCTTTCTTT.

In its sample, this clonotype was seen many times. The chain links TRBV6-1 to TRBJ1-2; no reliable D call. The V end was cut by 6 bases, the J end by 2 bases, with 10 bases between. Germline CDR1 reads MNHNS; CDR2 reads SASEGT. This CDR3 contains 13 residues. The CDR3 protein is CASRGTENYGYTF. The CDR3, as DNA: TGTGCCAGCAGGGGAACAGAGAACTATGGCTACACCTTC.

The gene calls are TRBV5-1 and TRBJ2-6; D is perhaps TRBD2 (5 bases). V lost 6 bases and J 2 bases, leaving 15 bases between the germline ends. The CDR3 contains 16 residues. Germline V CDR1 and CDR2: SGHRS, YFSETQ. The CDR3 DNA reads as TGCGCCAGCACCCTCGCCCCCGGGGCTGGGGCCAACGTCCTGACTTTC. It encodes CASTLAPGAGANVLTF.

This clonotype was recorded a few times. V gene TRBV12-3 or TRBV12-4 combines with J gene TRBJ1-4, with 7 bases that match TRBD1. The CDR3 is 14 amino acids. J was trimmed by 5 bases and V by 4 bases; bases with no gene match: 4. The CDR3 sequence: CASSSLQGNEKLFF. The CDR3, as DNA: TGTGCCAGCAGTTCCCTACAGGGGAATGAAAAACTGTTTTTT.

This clonotype was counted ten times or more. The chain joins TRBV18 to TRBJ1-4; 8 nucleotides align to TRBD1. CDR1 and CDR2 (germline): KGHSH, LQKENI. CDR3 size: 15 residues. The ends lost 6 bases at V and 2 bases at J; junction bases unmatched: 5. The CDR3 DNA follows: TGTGCCAGCTCGCGAGGGACAGGCACTAATGAAAAACTGTTTTTT. Amino acid sequence: CASSRGTGTNEKLFF.

V gene TRBV4-2 combines with J gene TRBJ2-1; a weak D match, TRBD2 (5 bases). Trimming pared 3 bases from V and 6 bases from J, leaving 15 bases between. The CDR3 is 15 residues long. The V gene's germline CDR1 is LGHNA and CDR2 YNFKEQ. Here the CDR3 reads CASSQRAVGSNEQFF. In nucleotides, the CDR3 is TGTGCCAGCAGCCAGAGGGCGGTGGGGTCCAATGAGCAGTTCTTC.

V and J are TRBV27 and TRBJ2-7, with a weak D call TRBD2 (5 bases). The CDR3 spans 16 residues. CDR1 is MNHEY, CDR2 SMNVEV, per germline (reference sequence). Trimming cost V 2 bases and J 3 bases, with 17 bases left between them. DNA of the CDR3: TGTGCCAGCAGTTTAGGGCACGGGAAGACCCGCTACGAGCAGTACTTC. It yields the protein CASSLGHGKTRYEQYF.

The chain couples TRBV5-1 to TRBJ2-5; 9 nucleotides agree with TRBD2. With V trimmed by 3 bases and J by 1 base, 7 bases remained unmatched. CDR3 size: 16 residues. From germline, CDR1 is SGHRS and CDR2 YFSETQ. The CDR3: CASSSQLAGRQETQYF. CDR3 bases: TGCGCCAGCAGCTCTCAACTAGCGGGCCGCCAAGAGACCCAGTACTTC.

In this sample, this clonotype turned up a few times. The rearrangement uses TRBV20-1 and TRBJ2-7, with TRBD2 matching over 9 bases. The V gene end was trimmed by 3 bases and the J gene end by 3 bases; junction bases not matched to a gene: 3. This CDR3 contains 13 residues. Germline assignment: CDR1 DFQATT and CDR2 SNEGSKA (reference sequence). The CDR3 sequence: CSASASGNYEQYF. The CDR3 bases are TGCAGTGCTAGCGCTAGCGGGAACTACGAGCAGTACTTC.

This clonotype was seen only a few times. The J gene is TRBJ2-7, the V gene TRBV6-1; 7 bases are shared with TRBD2. The germline V gene encodes CDR1 MNHNS and CDR2 SASEGT. The V and J ends lost 5 bases and 0 bases, in that order; junction bases with no gene match: 7. The CDR3 runs 15 residues. CDR3 region: CASSKGLFLSYEQYF. Written as DNA, the CDR3 is TGTGCCAGCAGTAAGGGACTATTCCTCTCCTACGAGCAGTACTTC.

This clonotype showed up just a few times. This rearrangement joins TRBV7-9 to TRBJ2-2, with D tentatively TRBD2 (7 bases). V was clipped by 1 base and J by 5 bases, with 11 bases between them. The CDR3 runs to 15 residues. CDR1 and CDR2 from the germline V gene are SEHNR and FQNEAQ (reference sequence). Here the CDR3 DNA reads TGTGCCAGCAGCTTAGTCGGGGGGCGGACCGGGGAGCTGTTTTTT. This codes for CASSLVGGRTGELFF.

This chain links TRBV6-2 or TRBV6-3 with TRBJ2-7; TRBD1 might be the D (5 bases). Germline lookup yields CDR1 MNHEY and CDR2 SVGEGT. This CDR3 region has 16 residues. V was cut by 0 bases and J by 2 bases, with 14 bases left in between. For the CDR3, the DNA is TGTGCCAGCAGTTACTCAATTCACCAGGGAACCTACGAGCAGTACTTC. Translated: CASSYSIHQGTYEQYF.

This clonotype was seen more than once but under ten times. The rearrangement uses TRBV13 and TRBJ1-2; the match to TRBD1 covers 9 bases. Germline trimming cut 2 bases from V and 7 bases from J; bases unmatched to any gene: 11. Germline V lookup: CDR1 PRHDT, CDR2 FYEKMQ (reference sequence). The CDR3 runs 16 residues. The CDR3 nucleotides read TGTGCCAGCAGCTTACAGGACAGGGGCGGTTCAGGTGGCTACACCTTC. It yields the protein CASSLQDRGGSGGYTF.

This chain connects TRBV7-9 to TRBJ2-7, with D perhaps matching TRBD1 or TRBD2 (5 bases each). Trimming took 5 bases from V and 2 from J, leaving 13 bases between them. Germline V lookup: CDR1 SEHNR, CDR2 FQNEAQ (reference sequence). CDR3 length: 14 amino acids. This CDR3 reads CASSPGTIPYEQYF. CDR3 in DNA: TGTGCCAGCAGCCCCGGGACCATCCCCTACGAGCAGTACTTC.

At least ten counts were recorded for this clonotype. The rearrangement links TRBV3-1 to TRBJ2-4, with a tentative D call TRBD1 (7 bases). Trimming removed 2 bases from V and 8 bases from J, with 16 bases in between. Germline V gene lookup returns CDR1 LGHDT and CDR2 YNNKEL (reference sequence). The CDR3 loop spans 15 amino acids. The CDR3 reads CASSQQSGGSDIQYF. As DNA, the CDR3 is TGTGCCAGCAGCCAACAGTCAGGGGGGAGTGACATTCAGTACTTC.

V gene TRBV28 combines with J gene TRBJ1-6, with a tentative D call TRBD1 (5 bases). Trimming stripped 4 bases from V and 8 bases from J, with 6 bases between. In germline, CDR1 is MDHEN, CDR2 SYDVKM. The CDR3 extends over 12 amino acids. CDR3 residues: CASSSGYSPLHF. CDR3 sequence (DNA): TGTGCCAGCAGTTCAGGGTATTCACCCCTCCACTTT.

The chain employs TRBV10-3 and TRBJ1-1, with TRBD1 as a possible D gene (6 bases). CDR1 is ENHRY, CDR2 SYGVKD, per germline. With 6 bases removed from V and 4 bases from J, the gap between germline ends came to 18 bases. This CDR3 is 15 amino acids long. CDR3 sequence: CAIREGGGEGTEAFF. Written as DNA, the CDR3 is TGTGCCATCAGGGAGGGGGGCGGCGAGGGCACTGAAGCTTTCTTT.

In this sample, this clonotype turned up many times. The gene calls are TRBV7-6 and TRBJ2-1; D gene uncertain. CDR3 size: 13 residues. Trimming took 5 bases from V and 4 from J, leaving 9 bases between them. The germline CDR1 and CDR2 sequences are SGHVS and FNYEAQ. The CDR3 spells CASSRTGYNEQFF. The CDR3 DNA is TGTGCCAGCAGCCGTACTGGGTACAATGAGCAGTTCTTC.

The chain combines TRBV28 with TRBJ2-3; D possibly corresponds to TRBD2 (5 bases). The germline CDR1 and CDR2 sequences are MDHEN and SYDVKM. V was cut by 3 bases and J by 8 bases, with 15 bases left in between. This CDR3 contains 14 residues. CDR3 nucleotide sequence: TGTGCCAGCAGTTTTAGTGGCGTCCGGGGTACGCAGTATTTT. Its protein is CASSFSGVRGTQYF.

In this sample, this clonotype turned up many times. This chain uses TRBV7-9 with TRBJ2-5, with D perhaps assigned TRBD1 or TRBD2 (5 bases each). Germline values: CDR1 SEHNR, CDR2 FQNEAQ (reference sequence). This CDR3 spans 14 amino acids. Trimming took off 1 base at V and 4 bases at J, with 10 bases between the two ends. The CDR3 nucleotides read TGTGCCAGCAGCTTAGAAGGGACGGGAGAGACCCAGTACTTC. It translates to CASSLEGTGETQYF.

This sequence joins TRBV7-8 and TRBJ1-6; 8 nucleotides agree with TRBD1. The CDR3 sequence is 14 residues long. Germline V gene sequence: CDR1 SGHVS, CDR2 FQNEAQ. The ends lost 4 bases at V and 7 bases at J; junction bases unmatched: 3. DNA of the CDR3: TGTGCCAGCAGCTCGGGACAGGAGAATTCACCCCTCCACTTT. It is translated as CASSSGQENSPLHF. The entire variable domain, with the rest obtained from reference TRBV7-8 and TRBJ1-6, is as follows: GAGVSQSPRYKVAKRGQDVALRCDPISGHVSLFWYQQALGQGPEFLTYFQNEAQLDKSGLPSDRFFAERPEGSVSTLKIQRTQQEDSAVYLCASSSGQENSPLHFGNGTRLTVT.

The V gene is TRBV9, the J gene TRBJ2-3; the D is unclear. Germline V lookup: CDR1 SGDLS, CDR2 YYNGEE. The CDR3 sequence is 15 residues long. The V and J ends lost 5 bases and 1 base respectively, with 14 bases between them. The CDR3 sequence is CASRALSAGTDTQYF. The DNA of the CDR3 is TGTGCCAGCAGAGCCCTAAGTGCAGGCACAGATACGCAGTATTTT.

The chain recombines TRBV5-4 with TRBJ1-1; no definite D call. The CDR3 extends over 15 amino acids. Trimming took 0 bases from V and 4 from J, leaving 13 bases between them. Germline V gene sequence: CDR1 SGHNT, CDR2 YYREEE (reference sequence). The CDR3 here is CASSLEAGRTTEAFF. The CDR3 bases are TGTGCCAGCAGCTTGGAGGCAGGCCGAACCACTGAAGCTTTCTTT.

The chain recombines TRBV20-1 with TRBJ2-1, with TRBD2 identical over 7 bases. This CDR3 is built from 15 residues. The J segment lost 7 bases and the V segment lost 5 bases, leaving 14 bases of the junction unmatched. Germline CDR1 and CDR2: DFQATT and SNEGSKA (reference sequence). The CDR3 loop reads CSALHWAGAPNEQFF. The CDR3 DNA sequence: TGCAGTGCTCTCCACTGGGCGGGAGCCCCAAATGAGCAGTTCTTC.

This clonotype was picked up a small number of times. This chain connects TRBV6-1 to TRBJ1-2; TRBD1 might be the D (5 bases). The CDR3 consists of 13 residues. V lost 3 bases and J lost 6, with 11 bases in between. Germline V gene data show CDR1 as MNHNS and CDR2 as SASEGT. Here the CDR3 DNA reads TGTGCCAGCAGTGACTGGGGGGGTGATGGCTACACCTTC. This sequence encodes CASSDWGGDGYTF.